These T cell receptor beta chains were read from a single sample in a study of cytomegalovirus exposure and HLA in healthy donors. TCRdb's table, derived via immunoSEQ multiplex PCR, lists solely in-frame clones and lacks some. The table includes 300,000 or so clones, approximately 85% detected once. Input material: PBMCs. These receptors were obtained from a man under 40 in good health and CMV-seronegative. CDR3s include the opening cysteine and the closing phenylalanine or tryptophan. The D gene is left open where the match is weak. For some rows the clone size is stated as once, few or many, or as a class when expanded; others skip it.

V	D	J	size	length	DNA	CDR3
TRBV20-1	NA	TRBJ2-7	NA	11	TGCAGTGCTATCAACAGCTACGAGCAGTACTTC	CSAINSYEQYF
TRBV4-2	TRBD2	TRBJ2-2	NA	16	TGTGCCAGCAGCCAAGCCAGCGGGGGGATGACCGGGGAGCTGTTTTTT	CASSQASGGMTGELFF
TRBV5-6	TRBD2	TRBJ2-1	NA	14	TGTGCCAGCGGGGGAGGGGTCGCCTACAATGAGCAGTTCTTC	CASGGGVAYNEQFF
TRBV6-1	TRBD1	TRBJ2-7	NA	14	TGTGCCAGCAGTGAAGACAGGGGCTCCTACGAGCAGTACTTC	CASSEDRGSYEQYF
TRBV6-1	TRBD1	TRBJ1-2	once	13	TGTGCCAGCAGTACAGGGGCTGTCTATGGCTACACCTTC	CASSTGAVYGYTF
TRBV27	TRBD1	TRBJ1-1	NA	15	TGTGCCAGCCTCCCAACGGGACAGGGGAACACTGAAGCTTTCTTT	CASLPTGQGNTEAFF
TRBV2	NA	TRBJ2-2	few	15	TGTGCCAGCAGGATGGACAGAGTGGACACCGGGGAGCTGTTTTTT	CASRMDRVDTGELFF
TRBV7-9	TRBD1	TRBJ1-2	NA	14	TGTGCCAGCGAGGGATCCGGGACAGCTTATGGCTACACCTTC	CASEGSGTAYGYTF
TRBV2	TRBD1	TRBJ2-2	NA	15	TGTGCCAGCAGTGAAACAGGGGGCCGGATCGGGGAGCTGTTTTTT	CASSETGGRIGELFF
TRBV27	NA	TRBJ2-3	NA	13	TGTGCCAGCAGTTTATTTTACACAGATACGCAGTATTTT	CASSLFYTDTQYF
TRBV27	NA	TRBJ2-3	NA	14	TGTGCCAGCAGTCTTGGGACTGGCACAGATACGCAGTATTTT	CASSLGTGTDTQYF
TRBV27	TRBD1	TRBJ1-6	NA	16	TGTGCCAGCAAATCGCTTTCAGGGGGTTGGAATTCACCCCTCCACTTT	CASKSLSGGWNSPLHF
TRBV4-3	TRBD2	TRBJ2-7	NA	17	TGCGCCAGCAGCCAAGATGAGGGCCCGGGACTAGCCTACGAGCAGTACTTC	CASSQDEGPGLAYEQYF
TRBV27	NA	TRBJ1-1	once	13	TGTGCCAGCAGTCTAGGACAGAACACTGAAGCTTTCTTT	CASSLGQNTEAFF
TRBV27	NA	TRBJ1-6	NA	16	TGTGCCAGCAGTTTCCGGGGAGGGGCTGGGAATTCACCCCTCCACTTT	CASSFRGGAGNSPLHF
TRBV5-1	NA	TRBJ1-2	NA	15	TGCGCCAGCAGCCCCGGACAGCCTGGATCCTATGGCTACACCTTC	CASSPGQPGSYGYTF
TRBV19	NA	TRBJ2-7	NA	12	TGTGCCAGTAGTATACTAGGATACGAGCAGTACTTC	CASSILGYEQYF
TRBV29-1	TRBD1	TRBJ1-1	NA	14	TGCAGCGCTACATCCGGGACAGGGAACACTGAAGCTTTCTTT	CSATSGTGNTEAFF
TRBV6-1	NA	TRBJ1-2	few	12	TGTGCCAGTTACACAGGGAACTATGGCTACACCTTC	CASYTGNYGYTF
TRBV19	TRBD2	TRBJ2-3	NA	18	TGTGCCAGTAGTCTTGGGACTAGCGGGGGGACTAGCACAGATACGCAGTATTTT	CASSLGTSGGTSTDTQYF
TRBV7-8	NA	TRBJ1-1	NA	14	TGTGCCAGCAGCCCCCGAGGAGGTAACACTGAAGCTTTCTTT	CASSPRGGNTEAFF
TRBV15	TRBD1	TRBJ1-1	NA	15	TGTGCCACCAGCGGATGGGACAGGGCGAACACTGAAGCTTTCTTT	CATSGWDRANTEAFF
TRBV5-4	NA	TRBJ2-3	NA	15	TGTGCCAGCAGCTTGGACGGAGAAAGCACAGATACGCAGTATTTT	CASSLDGESTDTQYF
TRBV11-2	TRBD1	TRBJ2-3	NA	16	TGTGCCAGCAGCTTAGCAGGGACAGGGGGCACAGATACGCAGTATTTT	CASSLAGTGGTDTQYF
TRBV6-4	TRBD1	TRBJ1-1	NA	12	TGTGCCAGCAGGAGACAGGGGACTGAAGCTTTCTTT	CASRRQGTEAFF
TRBV5-1	TRBD2	TRBJ2-1	once	15	TGCGCCAGCAGCTTGGGCGGGGGGGCCCGCAATGAGCAGTTCTTC	CASSLGGGARNEQFF
TRBV5-1	TRBD2	TRBJ2-5	NA	17	TGCGCCAGCAGCTTGGCTAGCGGGGGGGCTAATGGAGAGACCCAGTACTTC	CASSLASGGANGETQYF
TRBV5-6	TRBD1	TRBJ2-2	NA	15	TGTGCCAGCAGCTTGGGGGACAGGAACACCGGGGAGCTGTTTTTT	CASSLGDRNTGELFF
TRBV2	TRBD1	TRBJ1-2	NA	15	TGTGCCAGCAGCGCACGGGTCGGAGGGGGCGATGGCTACACCTTC	CASSARVGGGDGYTF
TRBV19	TRBD1	TRBJ1-5	NA	14	TGTGCCAGTACCGGGACAGGGAACAATCAGCCCCAGCATTTT	CASTGTGNNQPQHF
TRBV7-6	NA	TRBJ2-7	NA	13	TGTGCCAGCAGCTCCTACCTGTCCTACGAGCAGTACTTC	CASSSYLSYEQYF
TRBV29-1	NA	TRBJ2-1	NA	15	TGCAGCGTTGAAACAGGGAAAGGGCCTTCCAATGAGCAGTTCTTC	CSVETGKGPSNEQFF
TRBV11-2	TRBD2	TRBJ2-5	few	18	TGTGCCAGCAGCTCAGGACTAGCGGGGGCCGTGAAGCAAGAGACCCAGTACTTC	CASSSGLAGAVKQETQYF
TRBV13	NA	TRBJ2-5	NA	14	TGTGCCAGCAGCTTAGGGCTAGCAGTAGAGACCCAGTACTTC	CASSLGLAVETQYF
TRBV2	TRBD2	TRBJ2-3	NA	17	TGTGCCAGCAGTTACCCTATAGCGGGGGGCCGCACAGATACGCAGTATTTT	CASSYPIAGGRTDTQYF